This passage covers 6 T cell receptor beta chains from one sample sequenced in a study of blood T cell repertoires in COVID-19 (dated by TCRdb to 2018 to 2021). The method was the immunoSEQ multiplex PCR assay. Drawn from immuneACCESS, this table holds only the in-frame rearrangements with V and J called that TCRdb kept. Clones are partly lost; checked studies trace under half to an unresolved V gene and leave the rest unexplained. Recorded for this sample are 210,000 or so clones; 83% of them occurred a single time. Roughly 4.8% of the sample comes from the top ten. Sequencing was done on a sample of PBMCs or T cells enriched from blood (not recorded which). These receptors were obtained from a woman between 45 and 60 years old who had been exposed to COVID-19.

This clone was counted once. The chain combines TRBV4-1 with TRBJ2-1; perhaps TRBD2 as D (5 bases). CDR1 and CDR2 from the germline V gene are MGHRA and YSYEKL. The V end lost 0 bases, the J end lost 1 base, and 16 bases lay between the germline ends. There are 18 residues in the CDR3. Here the CDR3 reads CASSQDRSSWASYNEQFF. CDR3 sequence (DNA): TGCGCCAGCAGCCAAGATCGATCTAGCTGGGCGTCCTACAATGAGCAGTTCTTC.

V is TRBV2 and J is TRBJ1-2, with D possibly being TRBD1 (6 bases). V lost 6 bases, J lost 3 bases, and 14 bases lay in between. This CDR3 is built from 14 residues. Germline V CDR1 and CDR2: SNHLY, FYNNEI. Here the CDR3 reads CASRYTGSDYGYTF. CDR3 bases: TGTGCCAGCAGATACACAGGGTCGGACTATGGCTACACCTTC.

V is TRBV29-1 and J is TRBJ1-1; tentatively, D is TRBD1 (5 bases). Germline V lookup: CDR1 SQVTM, CDR2 ANQGSEA. V lost 7 bases, J lost 1 base, and 10 bases lay in between. The CDR3 spans 12 residues. CDR3 residues: CSAADRNTEAFF. The CDR3 nucleotides are TGCAGCGCTGCAGACAGGAACACTGAAGCTTTCTTT.

The V gene is TRBV5-6, the J gene TRBJ1-3; tentative D call: TRBD1 (6 bases). Deletions cut 4 bases from V and 0 bases from J, with 14 bases between. Germline lookup yields CDR1 SGHDT and CDR2 YYEEEE. This CDR3 region has 16 residues. The CDR3 coding sequence is TGTGCCAGCAGCCCTACAAACAGGGCCTCTGGAAACACCATATATTTT. Its translation: CASSPTNRASGNTIYF.

The rearrangement links TRBV19 to TRBJ1-6; TRBD1 matches at 11 bases. Germline assignment: CDR1 LNHDA and CDR2 SQIVND (reference sequence). The CDR3 has 16 amino acids. With 5 bases clipped from V and 5 bases from J, the junction kept 5 bases outside the gene matches. DNA for the CDR3: TGTGCCAGTAGTCTTGCGGACAGGGGGCATAATTCACCCCTCCACTTT. Encoded protein: CASSLADRGHNSPLHF.

The chain couples TRBV18 to TRBJ2-6, with D possibly being TRBD1 (5 bases). The CDR3 is 18 residues long. The V gene lost 3 bases and the J gene lost 0 bases, with 15 bases spanning the gap. Germline lookup yields CDR1 KGHSH and CDR2 LQKENI. The CDR3 DNA follows: TGTGCCAGCTCACCGGGGCCGAAGCCAGGCTCTGGGGCCAACGTCCTGACTTTC. Protein: CASSPGPKPGSGANVLTF.